Below, 16 T cell receptor beta chains from the same sample are listed, as sequenced in a study of early stage breast cancer tumors. Clones were sequenced by immunoSEQ multiplex PCR, and TCRdb holds only the in-frame ones, with some missing. Of more than 60,000 clones in the sample, roughly 80% were seen once. Sequenced: blood. These receptor sequences come from a person between 60 and 70 years old with breast cancer.

The rearrangement joins TRBV19 to TRBJ2-3, with TRBD2 identical over 12 bases. The V segment lost 6 bases and the J segment 7 bases; nucleotides outside the gene matches: 5. Germline lookup yields CDR1 LNHDA and CDR2 SQIVND (reference sequence). The CDR3 has 14 amino acids. For the CDR3, the DNA is TGTGCCAGTAGCAGACTAGCGGGAGAAAATACGCAGTATTTT. Amino acid sequence: CASSRLAGENTQYF. The full variable domain, with the rest looked up from reference TRBV19 and TRBJ2-3, is DGGITQSPKYLFRKEGQNVTLSCEQNLNHDAMYWYRQDPGQGLRLIYYSQIVNDFQKGDIAEGYSVSREKKESFPLTVTSAQKNPTAFYLCASSRLAGENTQYFGPGTRLTVL.

This clone was found a few times. The chain joins TRBV30 to TRBJ2-7; TRBD2 might be the D (6 bases). The CDR3 is 13 amino acids. Trimming left V 4 bases short and J 3 bases short, with 13 bases between. From germline, CDR1 is GTSNPN and CDR2 SVGIG (reference sequence). The CDR3 spells CAWNTSPHYEQYF. DNA for the CDR3: TGTGCCTGGAACACTAGCCCGCACTACGAGCAGTACTTC.

This clone came up a few times. The J gene is TRBJ2-2, the V gene TRBV7-3; D is perhaps TRBD1 (6 bases). The CDR3 is made up of 16 amino acids. Trimming removed 2 bases at V and 4 bases at J, with 14 bases between. Germline V lookup: CDR1 SGHTA, CDR2 FQGTGA. The CDR3 DNA is TGTGCCAGCAGCTTATTCGGACAGCGACCCACCGGGGAGCTGTTTTTT. Its protein product is CASSLFGQRPTGELFF. The full variable domain, its missing parts supplied by reference TRBV7-3 and TRBJ2-2, is GAGVSQTPSNKVTEKGKYVELRCDPISGHTALYWYRQSLGQGPEFLIYFQGTGAADDSGLPNDRFFAVRPEGSVSTLKIQRTERGDSAVYLCASSLFGQRPTGELFFGEGSRLTVL.

The rearrangement uses TRBV5-6 and TRBJ1-6; maybe TRBD1 (5 bases). Looked up from germline, CDR1 is SGHDT and CDR2 is YYEEEE. With 0 bases removed from V and 9 bases from J, the gap between germline ends came to 13 bases. The CDR3 runs to 15 residues. The CDR3 is CASSLGQGIVSPLHF. CDR3 nucleotides: TGTGCCAGCAGCTTGGGTCAGGGTATCGTTTCACCCCTCCACTTT.

This rearrangement joins TRBV5-6 to TRBJ2-3; 15 nucleotides align to TRBD2. This CDR3 contains 17 residues. Germline CDR1 is SGHDT and CDR2 is YYEEEE. J gave up 2 bases and V 4 bases, and 5 bases lay outside the gene matches. CDR3 amino acids: CASSGLAGGLVTDTQYF. For the CDR3, the DNA is TGTGCCAGCAGCGGACTAGCGGGGGGGCTGGTCACAGATACGCAGTATTTT.

V gene TRBV6-6 combines with J gene TRBJ2-1; 10 bases are a match to TRBD1. The junction had 5 bases not matched to a gene; V was cut back by 5 bases and J by 7 bases. Germline lookup yields CDR1 MNHNY and CDR2 SVGAGI (reference sequence). This CDR3 region has 14 residues. CDR3 nucleotides: TGTGCCAGCAGTACGGGACAGGGGAAAAATGAGCAGTTCTTC. It is translated as CASSTGQGKNEQFF.

This clone has just a few counts. V and J are TRBV7-9 and TRBJ2-7; 8 bases match TRBD1. The germline V gene has CDR1 SEHNR and CDR2 FQNEAQ (reference sequence). The CDR3 spans 13 residues. Unmatched junction bases numbered 3, after V lost 5 bases and J lost 3 bases. The CDR3: CASSTGQVYEQYF. CDR3 nucleotides: TGTGCCAGCAGCACGGGACAGGTCTACGAGCAGTACTTC.

The chain carries TRBV6-1 and TRBJ2-3; 9 positions agree with TRBD1. The trim removed 6 bases at V and 3 bases at J, leaving 7 bases unmatched. This CDR3 is 15 amino acids long. The V gene's germline CDR1 is MNHNS and CDR2 SASEGT. CDR3 region: CASRTPGQGTDTQYF. The CDR3 coding sequence is TGTGCCAGCAGGACCCCGGGACAGGGAACAGATACGCAGTATTTT.

On this clone itself: Germline is not matched at one junction end, which may reflect a read error. The CDR3 protein is CASSTGAFSSYNEQFF. DNA for the CDR3: TGTGCTAGCAGCACAGGGGCGTTTAGCTCCTACAATGAGCAGTTCTTC. The chain recombines TRBV7-7 with TRBJ2-1; 7 bases fit TRBD1. In germline, CDR1 is SSHAT, CDR2 FNYEAQ (reference sequence). The CDR3 length is 16 residues.

The chain combines TRBV28 with TRBJ2-5; 8 positions agree with TRBD2. The germline gives CDR1 MDHEN, CDR2 SYDVKM. The CDR3 has 15 residues. With V trimmed by 2 bases and J by 5 bases, 7 bases remained unmatched. The DNA for the CDR3 is TGTGCCAGCAGTTTAAGCGGGAGAATTGGGGAGACCCAGTACTTC. The encoded protein is CASSLSGRIGETQYF.

V usage is TRBV5-1 and J usage is TRBJ2-7; 9 positions agree with TRBD1. The J segment lost 6 bases and the V segment lost 3 bases, leaving 10 bases of the junction unmatched. This CDR3 contains 15 residues. CDR1 is SGHRS, CDR2 YFSETQ, per germline. CDR3 DNA: TGCGCCAGCAGCTCTCGACAGGGGGGTTTTGGCGAGCAGTACTTC. It is translated as CASSSRQGGFGEQYF.

The J gene is TRBJ1-4, the V gene TRBV6-1; D is undetermined. This CDR3 is 14 amino acids long. V was trimmed by 2 bases and J by 4 bases, leaving 8 bases between them. The germline V gene has CDR1 MNHNS and CDR2 SASEGT. CDR3 sequence: CASSERPDNEKLFF. The CDR3 bases are TGTGCCAGCAGTGAACGCCCAGATAATGAAAAACTGTTTTTT.

J is TRBJ2-5 and V is TRBV10-1; TRBD2 matches 7 bases. This CDR3 comprises 14 residues. Germline values: CDR1 WNHNN, CDR2 SYGVQD (reference sequence). V lost 3 bases to trimming and J lost 2 bases; unmatched junction nucleotides: 3. The DNA for the CDR3 is TGCGCCAGCAGTGAAGCGGGGACTCAAGAGACCCAGTACTTC. Its protein product is CASSEAGTQETQYF.

The chain combines TRBV25-1 with TRBJ2-3; D is ambiguous. The ends were cut back, 3 bases at V and 2 bases at J, with 12 bases in the middle. The CDR3 extends over 15 amino acids. Germline CDR1 MGHDK, CDR2 SYGVNS. The CDR3 DNA is TGTGCCAGCAGTGACCCCGGACGAAACACAGATACGCAGTATTTT. Translation gives CASSDPGRNTDTQYF.

The chain uses TRBV18 and TRBJ2-7, with 10 positions matching TRBD1. There are 15 residues in the CDR3. From germline, CDR1 is KGHSH and CDR2 LQKENI. V shed 3 bases and J 4 bases; nucleotides not matched to a gene: 6. CDR3 bases: TGTGCCAGCTCACCTCGGACAGGGGGAAGTTACGAGCAGTACTTC. Translation gives CASSPRTGGSYEQYF.

The rearrangement joins TRBV30 to TRBJ2-5; weak D call: TRBD1 (6 bases). CDR1 is GTSNPN and CDR2 is SVGIG in the germline V gene (reference sequence). The CDR3 has 13 residues. V gave up 5 bases and J gave up 5 bases, with 15 bases separating them. The CDR3 sequence is CAWAQGRMETQYF. Written as DNA, the CDR3 is TGTGCCTGGGCCCAGGGGAGAATGGAGACCCAGTACTTC.